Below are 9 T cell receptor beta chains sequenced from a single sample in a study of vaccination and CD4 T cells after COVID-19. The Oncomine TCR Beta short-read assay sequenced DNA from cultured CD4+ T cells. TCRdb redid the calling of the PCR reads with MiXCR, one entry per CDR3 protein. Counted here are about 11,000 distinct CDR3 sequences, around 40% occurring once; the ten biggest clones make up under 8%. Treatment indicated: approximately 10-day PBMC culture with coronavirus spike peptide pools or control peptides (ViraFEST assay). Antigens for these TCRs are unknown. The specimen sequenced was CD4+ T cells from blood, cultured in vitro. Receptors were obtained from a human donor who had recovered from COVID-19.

The CDR3 protein is CASSPFTGGRPNSPLHF. The DNA of the CDR3 is TGCGCCAGCAGCCCATTCACGGGTGGACGCCCGAATTCACCCCTCCACTTT. The chain uses TRBV5-1 and TRBJ1-6; D is undetermined. CDR1 is SGHRS, CDR2 YFSETQ, per germline. The CDR3 sequence is 17 residues long. V lost 4 bases and J 7 bases, leaving 21 bases between the germline ends.

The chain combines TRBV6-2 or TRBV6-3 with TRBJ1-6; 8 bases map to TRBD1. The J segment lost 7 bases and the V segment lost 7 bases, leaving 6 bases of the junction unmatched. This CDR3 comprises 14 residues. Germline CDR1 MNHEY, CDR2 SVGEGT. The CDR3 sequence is CASTLGQDNSPLHF. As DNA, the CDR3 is TGTGCCAGCACCCTGGGACAGGACAATTCACCCCTCCACTTT.

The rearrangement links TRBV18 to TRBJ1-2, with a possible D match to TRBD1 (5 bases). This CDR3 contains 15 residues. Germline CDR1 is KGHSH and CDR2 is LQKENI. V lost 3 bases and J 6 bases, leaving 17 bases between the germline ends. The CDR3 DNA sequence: TGTGCCAGCTCACCGGCGGGACTCCCCTCGAATGGCTACACCTTC. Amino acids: CASSPAGLPSNGYTF.

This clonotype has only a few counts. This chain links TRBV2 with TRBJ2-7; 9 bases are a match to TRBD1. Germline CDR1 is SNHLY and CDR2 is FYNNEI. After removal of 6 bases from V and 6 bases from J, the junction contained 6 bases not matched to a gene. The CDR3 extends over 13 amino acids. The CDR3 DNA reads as TGTGCCAGCAGGACAGGGGGTATAGGCGAGCAGTACTTC. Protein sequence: CASRTGGIGEQYF.

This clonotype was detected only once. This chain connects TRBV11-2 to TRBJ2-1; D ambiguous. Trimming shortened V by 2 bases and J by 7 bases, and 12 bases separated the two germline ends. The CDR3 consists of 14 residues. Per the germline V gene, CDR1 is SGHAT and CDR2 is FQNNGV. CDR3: CASSLSLTRNEQFF. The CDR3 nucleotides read TGTGCCAGCAGCTTATCCCTGACACGGAATGAGCAGTTCTTC.

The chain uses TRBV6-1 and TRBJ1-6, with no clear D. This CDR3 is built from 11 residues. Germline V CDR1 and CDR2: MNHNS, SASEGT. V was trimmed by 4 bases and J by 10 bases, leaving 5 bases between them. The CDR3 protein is CASSGGSPLHF. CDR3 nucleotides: TGTGCCAGCAGTGGAGGGTCACCCCTCCACTTT.

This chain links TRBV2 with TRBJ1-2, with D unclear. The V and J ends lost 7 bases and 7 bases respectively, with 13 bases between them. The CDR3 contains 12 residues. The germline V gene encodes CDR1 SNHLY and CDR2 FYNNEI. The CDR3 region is CASKNGPSGYTF. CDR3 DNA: TGTGCCAGCAAGAACGGCCCGAGTGGCTACACCTTC. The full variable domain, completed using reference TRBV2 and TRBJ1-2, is EPEVTQTPSHQVTQMGQEVILRCVPISNHLYFYWYRQILGQKVEFLVSFYNNEISEKSEIFDDQFSVERPDGSNFTLKIRSTKLEDSAMYFCASKNGPSGYTFGSGTRLTVV.

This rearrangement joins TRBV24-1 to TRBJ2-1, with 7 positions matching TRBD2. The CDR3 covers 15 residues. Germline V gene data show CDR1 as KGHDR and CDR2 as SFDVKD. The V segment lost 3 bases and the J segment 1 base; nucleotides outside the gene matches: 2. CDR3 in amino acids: CATSDPGGSYNEQFF. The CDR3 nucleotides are TGTGCCACCAGTGATCCGGGGGGATCCTACAATGAGCAGTTCTTC.

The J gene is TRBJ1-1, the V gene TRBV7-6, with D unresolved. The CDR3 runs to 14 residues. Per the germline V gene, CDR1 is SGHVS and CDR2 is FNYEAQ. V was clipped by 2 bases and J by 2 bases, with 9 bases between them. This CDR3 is CASSLSNLNTEAFF. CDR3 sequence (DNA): TGTGCCAGCAGCTTATCAAACTTAAACACTGAAGCTTTCTTT.